This T cell receptor beta chain was identified during a study of beta chain features in type 1 diabetes. Study-level results: A moderate, significant TCRB CDR3 shortening appeared in type 1 diabetes across four CD4+ subsets. Patients' naive, central memory and Treg TCRB repertoires seemed closer to one another than those of healthy donors.

Blood was collected once per donor into heparin, averaging about 116 mL. Via CD45RO/CCR7/CD25/CD127/CD95/CD27, cells of the CD4+ naive, central memory, regulatory and stem cell-like memory subsets were sorted. Expressed TCRB transcripts were sequenced because the isolated RNA had all been reverse transcribed beforehand. The assay was immunoSEQ multiplex PCR, and TCRdb's table has in-frame clones only and misses some. This sample yields 680,000 or so clones, of which about an eighth are seen a single time; around 0.022% belongs to the top ten. Looked up from germline, CDR1 is SQVTM and CDR2 is ANQGSEA. After removal of 7 bases from V and 6 bases from J, the junction contained 9 bases not matched to a gene. The CDR3 covers 13 residues. On this clone: Its antigen is not identified.

The clonotype comes from a man aged 18-30 years with type 1 diabetes. The genes are TRBV29-1 and TRBJ1-5, with 7 positions matching TRBD1. Material for sequencing was naive CD4+ T cells from blood. CDR3 amino acids: CSGDRVVSQPQHF. CDR3 nucleotide sequence: TGCAGCGGCGACAGGGTGGTAAGTCAGCCCCAGCATTTT.